This T cell receptor beta chain came from a study of T cell repertoires in cytomegalovirus infection. TCRdb reprocessed the reads via MiXCR and lists one record per CDR3 protein. The sample consists of hundreds of thousands of distinct CDR3 sequences, about a third of them appearing once. This clonotype was found a few times. What it recognizes is unknown. The sequence came from a human donor in good health (CMV status not recorded). Some clones in this sample may be carry-over from other donors' samples. This specimen was cultured CD8+ T cells from PBMCs, taken from culture after CMV antigen stimulation.

CDR3 residues: CASSTAAGGRETQYF. For the CDR3, the DNA is TGTGCCAGCAGTACGGCGGCGGGGGGGCGGGAGACCCAGTACTTC. The V call is TRBV6-2 or TRBV6-3, the J call TRBJ2-5, with TRBD2 matching 9 bases. CDR3 length equals 15 residues. J gave up 5 bases and V 5 bases, and 9 bases lay outside the gene matches. From germline, CDR1 is MNHEY and CDR2 SVGEGT.